At least ten counts were recorded for the clone carrying this TCR beta chain. Germline-derived CDR1 and CDR2 are DFQATT and SNEGSKA (reference sequence). The ends lost 0 bases at V and 4 bases at J; junction bases unmatched: 11. CDR3 size: 17 residues. This sample was taken from a study of T cells of healthy individuals. TCRdb ran MiXCR on the 5' RACE reads and lists one entry per CDR3 protein. The table shows approximately 50,000 distinct CDR3 sequences, with 14% to 15% occurring only once. V usage is TRBV20-1 and J usage is TRBJ1-4, with TRBD1 matching over 7 bases. The TCR was taken from a human donor in good health. The CDR3 loop is CSARDPDRSTYNEKLFF. CDR3 coding DNA: TGCAGTGCTAGAGACCCGGACAGGTCTACGTATAATGAAAAACTGTTTTTT.